This T cell receptor (beta chain) was recorded in a study of read filtering for tumor transcriptome and immune sequencing. Looking at the study overall: By R-ISS, stages I, II and III held around 8, 16 and 7 patients. Whole-transcriptome libraries were prepared after DNase treatment.

Study-level results: About 82% of IR-seq clonotypes had a single read, yet these held about 3.4% of reads.

Molecular barcoded adaptors covering alpha/delta and beta/gamma chains were used on 400 to 450 ng RNA. TCRdb re-analysed the reads in MiXCR, keeping a single row per CDR3 protein. The data hold around 130,000 distinct CDR3 sequences, with 13% observed a single time. On this clonotype: The antigen remains undetermined. Given the absence of the conserved phenylalanine or tryptophan at the CDR3 end, a read error is likely.

Germline lookup yields CDR1 DFQATT and CDR2 SNEGSKA (reference sequence). The CDR3 runs to 12 residues. The ends lost 5 bases at V and 4 bases at J; junction bases unmatched: 1. This chain links TRBV20-1 with TRBJ2-5, with 10 nucleotides matching TRBD1. Sequenced material: a population of CD138-negative cells sorted from bone marrow. This receptor was taken from a donor at least 40 years old with multiple myeloma. The CDR3 spells CSARDRGETQYS. CDR3 coding DNA: TGCAGTGCTCGGGACAGGGGAGAGACCCAGTACTCC.